Here is one TCR beta chain with its context. This clonotype has at least ten counts. This receptor's antigen is unknown. Per-nucleotide qualities are absent, and no much larger clonotype sits a single base away. The germline V gene specifies SGHRS as CDR1 and YFSETQ as CDR2. From the cysteine through the phenylalanine, the CDR3 covers 16 amino acids. Just CDR3 DNA is preserved here, 48 bases in frame from base 1. V trim: 3 bases; J trim: 0 bases; unmatched bases: 8. This record belongs to a study of T-cell memory formation after mild COVID-19 (dated by TCRdb to the early 2020s). About the investigation overall: TCR sequence clusters from the two donors were found to be largely donor specific. The cohort comprised two young, previously healthy adult volunteers, one female and one male. Longitudinal TCRalpha and TCRbeta repertoire sequencing tracked T-cell clones expanding and contracting after mild COVID-19 in a couple of donors. Broad study findings and their caveats: Clones that contracted from day 15 to 85 showed balanced CD4/CD8 phenotypes, whereas a second wave of clones that expanded from day 15 to 37 leaned towards CD4+. Only two mild cases were covered by the study, and larger cohorts that include severe cases with pre-infection samples were considered necessary. SARS-CoV-2 specificity was not confirmed for the second-wave clones peaking on day 37. Some responding clones were detected in pre-infection memory, which suggested that pre-existing cross-reactive memory T cells had joined the SARS-CoV-2 response. Contracting CD4+ clones were located mainly in the CM and EM memory subsets, whereas CD8+ clones were found to be enriched in EMRA.

TCRdb names Illumina NovaSeq 6000 as the instrument used. TCRalpha and TCRbeta cDNA libraries were built by 5'RACE with constant-segment primers, adding sample barcodes and unique molecular identifiers. RNA was extracted from every sample with Trizol reagent. Library amplification was performed in two PCR steps, and a second sample barcode and Illumina TruSeq adapters were introduced in the second step. Libraries were sequenced on an Illumina NovaSeq with 2 x 150 bp paired-end reads. On the study's bioinformatics: Demultiplexing of reads and collapsing into UMI-guided consensus sequences were performed with migec v1.2.7. With mixcr v2.1.11, UMI consensuses were aligned to TRA and TRB V and J templates and assembled into clonotypes. Expanded or contracted clonotypes were those called significant by both edgeR and NoisET, with noise models trained on biological replicates. edgeR calls used a false discovery rate-adjusted p below 0.01 and a log2 fold-change threshold of 1. As an exploratory analysis of dynamics, PCA with hierarchical clustering was applied to max-normalized trajectories of the 1000 most abundant clonotypes. Separately sequenced CD4+ and CD8+ repertoires were used to assign the CD4 or CD8 phenotype of responding clones. TCRdb trimmed public reads at Q25 via fastp, called clones via MiXCR and kept in-frame beta chains. Under each unique CDR3 protein, matching rows form one entry showing the most common genes and DNA. These V and J calls derive from TCRdb rather than the authors' analysis. The sample table shows some 150,000 distinct CDR3 sequences, and 5.5% to 7% are seen once. The ten largest clones represent more than 2% of the sample.

Ficoll-Paque density gradient centrifugation was used to isolate PBMCs. Input material: PBMCs or a T cell subset sorted from them (not recorded which). The chain is encoded by TRBV5-1 joined to TRBJ1-1; 7 central nucleotides agree with TRBD1. This receptor was taken from an adult woman who had mild COVID-19 (a few samples of this study predate the infection). The sample titles of this study are shuffled in the database, so cell type and time point are left out; the donor was told from shared clones. The nucleotides are TGCGCCAGCAGCTATGACAGGGCCCAGATGAACACTGAAGCTTTCTTT. Its protein is CASSYDRAQMNTEAFF.